These 7 T cell receptor beta chains were sequenced from one sample in a study of blood T cell repertoires in COVID-19. The table came from immunoSEQ multiplex PCR; TCRdb's copy has only in-frame clones and leaves some out. The table includes nearly 40,000 clones, roughly nine tenths detected once. Sample: peripheral blood. All receptors come from a man aged 45-65 years in a cohort sampled during active COVID-19.

V and J are TRBV7-6 and TRBJ2-1; TRBD1 agrees at 11 bases. The J segment lost 9 bases and the V segment lost 3 bases, leaving 13 bases of the junction unmatched. The CDR3 is 17 amino acids. Germline-derived CDR1 and CDR2 are SGHVS and FNYEAQ. CDR3 coding DNA: TGTGCCAGCAGCTTCATACAAGGACAGGGGGCGTCCGCTGAGCAGTTCTTC. This encodes CASSFIQGQGASAEQFF.

The V call is TRBV7-8, the J call TRBJ2-5, with 9 nucleotides matching TRBD1. This CDR3 contains 15 residues. From germline, CDR1 is SGHVS and CDR2 FQNEAQ. J gave up 5 bases and V 2 bases, and 6 bases lay outside the gene matches. CDR3 sequence reads: CASSLRTGVDETQYF. For the CDR3, the DNA is TGTGCCAGCAGCTTAAGGACAGGGGTAGACGAGACCCAGTACTTC. Full variable domain (rest looked up from reference TRBV7-8 and TRBJ2-5): GAGVSQSPRYKVAKRGQDVALRCDPISGHVSLFWYQQALGQGPEFLTYFQNEAQLDKSGLPSDRFFAERPEGSVSTLKIQRTQQEDSAVYLCASSLRTGVDETQYFGPGTRLLVL.

As to this clone: A read error is the likely source, as a far larger clone sits one nucleotide away. The rearrangement uses TRBV7-9 and TRBJ1-1; D is perhaps TRBD1 (5 bases). The CDR3 is 12 amino acids. The V gene lost 4 bases and the J gene lost 7 bases, with 10 bases spanning the gap. The germline CDR1 and CDR2 sequences are SEHNR and FQNEAQ (reference sequence). The CDR3 here is CASSSGGVEAFF. CDR3 coding DNA: TGTGCCAGCAGCTCGGGGGGGGTTGAAGCTTTCTTT.

The chain links TRBV27 to TRBJ2-4; D gene uncertain. The ends were cut back, 6 bases at V and 0 bases at J, with 15 bases in the middle. Germline lookup yields CDR1 MNHEY and CDR2 SMNVEV (reference sequence). The CDR3 has 16 residues. The CDR3 region is CASSDRSLLAKNIQYF. CDR3 nucleotide sequence: TGTGCCAGCAGCGACCGTAGCCTACTAGCCAAAAACATTCAGTACTTC.

This chain joins TRBV2 and TRBJ1-6, with 7 bases aligning to TRBD1. This CDR3 has 20 residues. V trimming: 5 bases; J trimming: 0 bases; junction bases outside the gene matches: 16. Germline V gene data show CDR1 as SNHLY and CDR2 as FYNNEI. This CDR3 is CASSLGQQVFRGSYNSPLHF. CDR3 nucleotides: TGTGCCAGCAGTCTGGGACAGCAAGTCTTTCGGGGCTCCTATAATTCACCCCTCCACTTT.

The V and J genes are TRBV27 and TRBJ2-1; D is undetermined. This CDR3 region has 13 residues. In germline, CDR1 is MNHEY, CDR2 SMNVEV (reference sequence). Deletions cut 5 bases from V and 3 bases from J, with 8 bases between. The CDR3 spells CASSQAYYNEQFF. In DNA form, the CDR3 reads TGTGCCAGCAGTCAAGCTTACTACAATGAGCAGTTCTTC.

This chain connects TRBV27 to TRBJ2-7; possibly TRBD1 for D (5 bases). V lost 5 bases and J lost 3, with 14 bases in between. This CDR3 comprises 14 residues. Per germline, CDR1 MNHEY and CDR2 SMNVEV (reference sequence). The CDR3 reads CASSLRQRYYEQYF. In DNA form, the CDR3 reads TGTGCCAGCAGTCTGAGACAGAGATACTACGAGCAGTACTTC.